One and the same sample provided the 21 T cell receptor beta chains below, sequenced in a study of long-term antiretroviral therapy in people with HIV. Assay version v3.0 of immunoSEQ was used, and it was run at survey level. Measured with immunoSEQ multiplex PCR; TCRdb has only the in-frame clones, and not every one. This table has some 15,000 clones, 88% appearing once. The specimen was unsorted PBMCs, collected 6.2 years after starting antiretroviral therapy. These receptors came from a man aged 35 to 55 with HIV.

The gene calls are TRBV19 and TRBJ2-1; possibly TRBD1 or TRBD2 for D (5 bases each). V lost 7 bases and J lost 4, with 17 bases in between. CDR3 size: 15 residues. CDR1 is LNHDA, CDR2 SQIVND, per germline (reference sequence). CDR3 region: CASTRPGTDYNEQFF. The CDR3 coding sequence is TGTGCCAGTACCCGACCGGGGACGGATTACAATGAGCAGTTCTTC.

The rearrangement links TRBV5-4 to TRBJ1-2; D gene ambiguous. CDR1 is SGHNT, CDR2 YYREEE, per germline (reference sequence). Trimming pared 4 bases from V and 8 bases from J, leaving 27 bases between. The CDR3 is made up of 17 amino acids. This CDR3 is CASSPYSELAGSGGYTF. The CDR3, as DNA: TGTGCCAGCAGCCCGTACAGCGAACTAGCTGGGAGTGGGGGCTACACCTTC.

V usage is TRBV10-3 and J usage is TRBJ2-2, with TRBD2 identical over 7 bases. CDR3 length equals 15 residues. Germline-derived CDR1 and CDR2 are ENHRY and SYGVKD. V lost 9 bases and J lost 4; bases outside the gene matches: 11. The CDR3 DNA is TGTGCCATATCGGGGGGACTACTCTCCACCGGGGAGCTGTTTTTT. Protein sequence: CAISGGLLSTGELFF.

The gene calls are TRBV5-1 and TRBJ2-3; 7 bases line up with TRBD1. From germline, CDR1 is SGHRS and CDR2 YFSETQ. With V trimmed by 0 bases and J by 5 bases, 6 bases remained unmatched. The CDR3 is 15 residues long. DNA for the CDR3: TGCGCCAGCAGCTTGGGCGACAGGGAGCTAGATACGCAGTATTTT. This gives the protein CASSLGDRELDTQYF. The variable domain in full, with the rest retrieved from reference TRBV5-1 and TRBJ2-3, is KAGVTQTPRYLIKTRGQQVTLSCSPISGHRSVSWYQQTPGQGLQFLFEYFSETQRNKGNFPGRFSGRQFSNSRSEMNVSTLELGDSALYLCASSLGDRELDTQYFGPGTRLTVL.

CDR3 DNA: TGTGCCAGCACCCAGGACAGGGGAGTGACAGATACGCAGTATTTT. Translated: CASTQDRGVTDTQYF. The rearrangement uses TRBV28 and TRBJ2-3; 9 bases agree with TRBD1. The CDR3 loop spans 15 amino acids. Germline-derived CDR1 and CDR2 are MDHEN and SYDVKM. Losses at the gene ends were 7 bases for V and 3 bases for J; bases not matched to a gene: 8.

The chain is built from TRBV12-5 and TRBJ2-1; no definite D call. V shed 6 bases and J shed 4 bases, with 4 bases lying between them. Germline V gene sequence: CDR1 LGHNT, CDR2 FRNRAP. This CDR3 region has 11 residues. In nucleotides, the CDR3 is TGTGCTAGTGGGGGATACAATGAGCAGTTCTTC. Translation gives CASGGYNEQFF. The whole variable domain, filled in from reference TRBV12-5 and TRBJ2-1, reads DARVTQTPRHKVTEMGQEVTMRCQPILGHNTVFWYRQTMMQGLELLAYFRNRAPLDDSGMPKDRFSAEMPDATLATLKIQPSEPRDSAVYFCASGGYNEQFFGPGTRLTVL.

V and J are TRBV21-1 and TRBJ1-5; the table's D call, TRBD1, has no DNA check behind it. TRBV21-1 is assigned pseudogene status. CDR3 length: 17 residues. For the CDR3, the DNA is TGTGCCAGCAGCAACCGCGACGGCAGGGAAAGGAATCAGCCCCAGCATTTT. Translated: CASSNRDGRERNQPQHF.

CDR3 DNA sequence: TGCAGCGTTGAAGATCTAACAGGGGAAAAATTCCAGGAGCAGTACTTC. As protein: CSVEDLTGEKFQEQYF. The chain has TRBV29-1 and TRBJ2-7; 7 nucleotides match TRBD1. CDR1 SQVTM and CDR2 ANQGSEA come from the germline V gene. J gave up 7 bases and V 0 bases, and 15 bases lay outside the gene matches. The CDR3 contains 16 residues.

V gene TRBV6-1 combines with J gene TRBJ2-1; 12 nucleotides agree with TRBD2. In germline, CDR1 is MNHNS, CDR2 SASEGT. V was pared by 10 bases and J by 9 bases, with 13 bases of the junction left unmatched. The CDR3 is made up of 15 amino acids. In nucleotides, the CDR3 is TGTGCCACCCTGAGAAGTCTAGCGGGAGGGTTTGAGCAGTTCTTC. It is translated as CATLRSLAGGFEQFF.

The rearrangement uses TRBV28 and TRBJ2-3; no definite D call. This CDR3 has 14 residues. V was trimmed by 3 bases and J by 0 bases, leaving 7 bases between them. CDR1 and CDR2 (germline): MDHEN, SYDVKM. CDR3 sequence: CASSLTTSTDTQYF. The CDR3 nucleotides are TGTGCCAGCAGTTTGACGACTAGCACAGATACGCAGTATTTT.

The V gene is TRBV14, the J gene TRBJ2-7; TRBD2 agrees at 7 bases. Unmatched junction bases numbered 1, after V lost 1 base and J lost 4 bases. This CDR3 region has 13 residues. CDR1 is SGHDN, CDR2 FVKESK, per germline. The CDR3 nucleotides read TGTGCCAGCAGCCAAGCGGGAGGTTACGAGCAGTACTTC. Translating gives CASSQAGGYEQYF.

J is TRBJ1-1 and V is TRBV6-5; D gene unclear. The germline V and J ends were trimmed by 4 bases and 1 base, with 1 base remaining between them. Germline loops: CDR1 MNHEY, CDR2 SVGAGI. The CDR3 is 11 residues long. DNA of the CDR3: TGTGCCAGCAGTTCGAACACTGAAGCTTTCTTT. Protein sequence: CASSSNTEAFF.

The chain uses TRBV29-1 and TRBJ1-1; the D gene is possibly TRBD1 (6 bases). V shed 8 bases and J shed 7 bases, with 17 bases lying between them. The germline V gene has CDR1 SQVTM and CDR2 ANQGSEA. This CDR3 comprises 12 residues. The DNA for the CDR3 is TGCAGCTTAAATCCAGGGGCGGGTGAAGCTTTCTTT. Translated: CSLNPGAGEAFF.

The chain recombines TRBV7-9 with TRBJ2-7; 10 bases match TRBD1. After removal of 7 bases from V and 4 bases from J, the junction contained 4 bases not matched to a gene. Germline V lookup: CDR1 SEHNR, CDR2 FQNEAQ (reference sequence). This CDR3 comprises 13 residues. The CDR3 DNA reads as TGTGCCAGCAACCGGGACAGGGGATACGAGCAGTACTTC. Amino acid sequence: CASNRDRGYEQYF.

This chain uses TRBV5-4 with TRBJ2-7, with D possibly matching TRBD1 (6 bases). V lost 4 bases and J lost 4, with 9 bases in between. The CDR3 spans 12 residues. The germline CDR1 and CDR2 sequences are SGHNT and YYREEE (reference sequence). The DNA for the CDR3 is TGTGCCAGCAGCCAGGGGATTTACGAGCAGTACTTC. Encoded protein: CASSQGIYEQYF.

The V and J genes are TRBV7-9 and TRBJ1-4; D is undetermined. V lost 5 bases and J 6 bases, leaving 10 bases between the germline ends. Looked up from germline, CDR1 is SEHNR and CDR2 is FQNEAQ (reference sequence). This CDR3 has 13 residues. The chain's CDR3 is CASSPTMDEKLFF. CDR3 DNA: TGTGCCAGCAGCCCAACTATGGATGAAAAACTGTTTTTT.

The chain links TRBV5-4 to TRBJ2-7; TRBD2 agrees at 9 bases. Losses at the gene ends were 5 bases for V and 4 bases for J; bases not matched to a gene: 4. Germline CDR1 is SGHNT and CDR2 is YYREEE (reference sequence). The CDR3 consists of 13 residues. CDR3 residues: CASSFGLAYEQYF. The CDR3 coding sequence is TGTGCCAGCAGTTTCGGACTAGCGTACGAGCAGTACTTC.

This chain links TRBV5-4 with TRBJ1-3; D call uncertain. The CDR3 consists of 15 residues. Germline CDR1 reads SGHNT; CDR2 reads YYREEE (reference sequence). The V gene lost 0 bases and the J gene lost 4 bases, with 11 bases spanning the gap. CDR3 coding DNA: TGTGCCAGCAGCTTGGGGAGCCTCAGGGGAAACACCATATATTTT. Translated: CASSLGSLRGNTIYF.

The chain uses TRBV11-1 and TRBJ2-1; D is uncertain. The CDR3 has 15 amino acids. V lost 5 bases and J 4 bases, leaving 15 bases between the germline ends. Germline V CDR1 and CDR2: SGHAT, FQDESV (reference sequence). The CDR3 protein is CASSLPPTTYNEQFF. In DNA, the CDR3 is TGTGCCAGCAGCCTCCCCCCGACAACTTACAATGAGCAGTTCTTC. The whole variable domain, remainder taken from reference TRBV11-1 and TRBJ2-1, is EAEVAQSPRYKITEKSQAVAFWCDPISGHATLYWYRQILGQGPELLVQFQDESVVDDSQLPKDRFSAERLKGVDSTLKIQPAELGDSAMYLCASSLPPTTYNEQFFGPGTRLTVL.

The gene calls are TRBV6-1 and TRBJ2-1; 9 bases are shared with TRBD2. Germline V gene lookup returns CDR1 MNHNS and CDR2 SASEGT. Trimming removed 8 bases from V and 7 bases from J; junction bases left unmatched: 12. The CDR3 consists of 15 residues. In DNA form, the CDR3 reads TGTGCCAGCGGACATAGCGGGAGACGGGGGAATGAGCAGTTCTTC. It translates to CASGHSGRRGNEQFF.

The rearrangement joins TRBV7-3 to TRBJ2-1; D not certain. Germline CDR1 and CDR2: SGHTA and FQGTGA. The CDR3 totals 12 residues. Trimming pared 5 bases from V and 9 bases from J, leaving 11 bases between. CDR3 in DNA: TGTGCCAGCAGCGCGGTACGCGGTGAGCAGTTCTTC. Its protein product is CASSAVRGEQFF.